Sequencing of this TCR beta chain was carried out in a study of CD4 T cells in relation to SARS-CoV-2 and coronaviruses. Study-wide context: PBMCs were cultured with antigen for about eleven days before TCR beta sequencing. Findings of the study overall: In around two thirds of donors, memory CD4+ clonotypes crossrecognized SARS-CoV-2 and at least one common cold coronavirus spike.

TCRdb keeps only in-frame clones here, not all; method: immunoSEQ multiplex PCR. The table has 37,000 or so clones, less than 85% seen once. A remark on this clone: Its antigen remains unidentified.

This CDR3 is 14 amino acids long. Between the trimmed V and J ends, which lost 3 bases and 0 bases, there was a span of 8 bases. CDR1 and CDR2 from the germline V gene are MDHEN and SYDVKM. V is TRBV28 and J is TRBJ1-1; D uncertain. The source material was naive CD4+ T cells from PBMCs, cultured in vitro. Subset reported: naive CD4+ T cells isolated by negative enrichment. The TCR sequence derives from an adult with COVID-19. This CDR3 reads CASSLPRMNTEAFF. The CDR3 nucleotides are TGTGCCAGCAGTTTGCCACGGATGAACACTGAAGCTTTCTTT.